The sequence of this TCR beta chain was determined in a study of T-cell memory formation after mild COVID-19. About the research overall: TCR clusters mostly belonged to single donors.

One entry per CDR3 protein, called by TCRdb with MiXCR from the 5' RACE reads. The sample contains a few hundred thousand distinct CDR3 sequences, 20% to 30% of which appear only once. V was clipped by 3 bases and J by 0 bases, with 8 bases between them. Germline values: CDR1 SQVTM, CDR2 ANQGSEA. The CDR3 is 13 amino acids. The source of this sequence is an adult woman who had mild COVID-19 (a few samples of this study predate the infection). Cell type and time point are not known. Sequences were obtained from PBMCs or a T cell subset sorted from them (not recorded which). J is TRBJ1-1 and V is TRBV29-1, with D uncertain. This chain's CDR3 is CSVDNNLNTEAFF. CDR3 coding DNA: TGCAGCGTTGATAACAACCTGAACACTGAAGCTTTCTTT. The full variable domain, with the rest looked up from reference TRBV29-1 and TRBJ1-1, is SAVISQKPSRDICQRGTSLTIQCQVDSQVTMMFWYRQQPGQSLTLIATANQGSEATYESGFVIDKFPISRPNLTFSTLTVSNMSPEDSSIYLCSVDNNLNTEAFFGQGTRLTVV.